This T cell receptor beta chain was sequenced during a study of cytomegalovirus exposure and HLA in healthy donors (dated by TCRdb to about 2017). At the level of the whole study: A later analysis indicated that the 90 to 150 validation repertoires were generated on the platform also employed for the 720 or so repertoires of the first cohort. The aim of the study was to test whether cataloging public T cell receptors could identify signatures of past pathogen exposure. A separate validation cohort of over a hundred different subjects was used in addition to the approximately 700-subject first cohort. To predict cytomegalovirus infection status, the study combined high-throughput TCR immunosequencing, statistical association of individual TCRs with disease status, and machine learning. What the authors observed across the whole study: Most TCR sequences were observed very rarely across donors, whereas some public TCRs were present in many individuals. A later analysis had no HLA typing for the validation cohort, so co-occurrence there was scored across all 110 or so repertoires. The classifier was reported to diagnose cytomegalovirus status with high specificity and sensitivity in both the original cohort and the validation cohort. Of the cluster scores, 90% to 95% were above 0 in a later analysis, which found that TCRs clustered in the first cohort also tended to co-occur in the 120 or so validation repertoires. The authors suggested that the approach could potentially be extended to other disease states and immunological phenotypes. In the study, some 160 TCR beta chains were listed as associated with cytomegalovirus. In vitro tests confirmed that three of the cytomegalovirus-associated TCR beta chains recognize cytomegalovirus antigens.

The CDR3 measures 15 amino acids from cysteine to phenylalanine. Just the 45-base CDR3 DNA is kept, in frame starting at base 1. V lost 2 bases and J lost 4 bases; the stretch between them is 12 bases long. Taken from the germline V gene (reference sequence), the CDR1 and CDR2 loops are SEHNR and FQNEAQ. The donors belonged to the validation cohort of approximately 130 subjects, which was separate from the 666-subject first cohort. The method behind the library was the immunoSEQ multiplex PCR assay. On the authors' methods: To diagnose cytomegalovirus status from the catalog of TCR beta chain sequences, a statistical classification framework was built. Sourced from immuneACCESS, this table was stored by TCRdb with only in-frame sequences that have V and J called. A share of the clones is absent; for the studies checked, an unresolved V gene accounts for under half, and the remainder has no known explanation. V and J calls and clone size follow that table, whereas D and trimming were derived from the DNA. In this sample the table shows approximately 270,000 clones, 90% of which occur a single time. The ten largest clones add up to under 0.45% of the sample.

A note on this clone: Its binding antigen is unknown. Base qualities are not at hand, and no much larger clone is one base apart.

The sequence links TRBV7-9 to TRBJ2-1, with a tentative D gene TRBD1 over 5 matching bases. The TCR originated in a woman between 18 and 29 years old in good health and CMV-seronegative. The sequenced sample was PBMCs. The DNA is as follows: TGTGCCAGCAGCTTACAGGGTTTAATGTACAATGAGCAGTTCTTC. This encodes CASSLQGLMYNEQFF.